This TCR beta chain was sequenced in a study of cytomegalovirus exposure and HLA in healthy donors. Overall study results and limits: Analysis was carried out at a later point, and it linked a missense DCLRE1C variant to TCR beta V- and J-gene trimming. A few CMV-associated chains proved CMV antigen-specific in vitro.

Vbeta (60) and Jbeta (13) primers were used in the PCR. The protocol was immunoSEQ multiplex PCR, while the TCRdb copy is restricted to in-frame clones and leaves out a portion. In the table there are under 130,000 clones, 60% to 85% of which are singletons. With respect to this clone: Antigen specificity is unknown.

Source material: PBMCs. The sequence came from a man aged 40-55 years in good health and CMV-seronegative.

In DNA, the CDR3 is TGTGCCAGCCGAACTAGCCAATCTTCCCTCGAGCAGTACTTC. Its protein product is CASRTSQSSLEQYF. This rearrangement joins TRBV5-4 to TRBJ2-7; D possibly corresponds to TRBD2 (6 bases). CDR3 length equals 14 residues. CDR1 SGHNT and CDR2 YYREEE come from the germline V gene (reference sequence). V shed 7 bases and J shed 6 bases, with 20 bases lying between them.